This T cell receptor beta chain was profiled in a study of blood T cell repertoires in COVID-19. Study details: The origin of the acute and convalescent COVID-19 samples was the United States, Italy and Spain. PBMCs, B-cell-depleted T cells, or T cells were the source of the cDNA or gDNA that made up the material.

Germline V gene data show CDR1 as PRHDT and CDR2 as FYEKMQ (reference sequence). This CDR3 is 16 amino acids long. Trimming removed 5 bases at V and 0 bases at J, with 16 bases between. Original processing notes: Amplified reference gene primers provided the basis for estimating nucleated cell counts. Repertoires were generated with immunoSEQ multiplex PCR, while TCRdb's copy carries only in-frame clones and drops some. The DNA gave D and trimming, while V, J and clone size come from that table. The sample lists 100,000 to 120,000 clones, around four fifths occurring once. This TCR came from a woman aged 40 to 50 with acute or convalescent COVID-19. The sequenced sample was peripheral blood. This rearrangement joins TRBV13 to TRBJ1-2; D remains ambiguous. CDR3 coding DNA: TGTGCCAGCAGCCGTTCCCCACGGGTAGCTAACTATGGCTACACCTTC. This sequence encodes CASSRSPRVANYGYTF.